This T cell receptor beta chain was documented in a study of shared clonotypes between healthy human individuals. Replicate PCRs run on sorted subsets employed 150 to 250 ng DNA, about 27,000 T cell genomes. The protocol was immunoSEQ multiplex PCR, while the TCRdb copy is restricted to in-frame clones and leaves out a portion. Here the sample spans about 1 million clones, around four fifths being singletons. From germline, CDR1 is MGHRA and CDR2 YSYEKL. This CDR3 is 21 amino acids long. V lost 1 base, J lost 9 bases, and 34 bases lay in between. The source is a man younger than 35 in good health. The chain links TRBV4-1 to TRBJ2-1; weak D call: TRBD1 (6 bases). Sequenced: memory CD4+ T cells sorted from blood. Subset of the sample: CD45RA-negative fraction. The CDR3 DNA sequence: TGCGCCAGCAGCCAAGCCCGCATCGGCAGGGGAGCTAAGGTGGGATGGCTTGAGCAGTTCTTC. Amino acids: CASSQARIGRGAKVGWLEQFF.